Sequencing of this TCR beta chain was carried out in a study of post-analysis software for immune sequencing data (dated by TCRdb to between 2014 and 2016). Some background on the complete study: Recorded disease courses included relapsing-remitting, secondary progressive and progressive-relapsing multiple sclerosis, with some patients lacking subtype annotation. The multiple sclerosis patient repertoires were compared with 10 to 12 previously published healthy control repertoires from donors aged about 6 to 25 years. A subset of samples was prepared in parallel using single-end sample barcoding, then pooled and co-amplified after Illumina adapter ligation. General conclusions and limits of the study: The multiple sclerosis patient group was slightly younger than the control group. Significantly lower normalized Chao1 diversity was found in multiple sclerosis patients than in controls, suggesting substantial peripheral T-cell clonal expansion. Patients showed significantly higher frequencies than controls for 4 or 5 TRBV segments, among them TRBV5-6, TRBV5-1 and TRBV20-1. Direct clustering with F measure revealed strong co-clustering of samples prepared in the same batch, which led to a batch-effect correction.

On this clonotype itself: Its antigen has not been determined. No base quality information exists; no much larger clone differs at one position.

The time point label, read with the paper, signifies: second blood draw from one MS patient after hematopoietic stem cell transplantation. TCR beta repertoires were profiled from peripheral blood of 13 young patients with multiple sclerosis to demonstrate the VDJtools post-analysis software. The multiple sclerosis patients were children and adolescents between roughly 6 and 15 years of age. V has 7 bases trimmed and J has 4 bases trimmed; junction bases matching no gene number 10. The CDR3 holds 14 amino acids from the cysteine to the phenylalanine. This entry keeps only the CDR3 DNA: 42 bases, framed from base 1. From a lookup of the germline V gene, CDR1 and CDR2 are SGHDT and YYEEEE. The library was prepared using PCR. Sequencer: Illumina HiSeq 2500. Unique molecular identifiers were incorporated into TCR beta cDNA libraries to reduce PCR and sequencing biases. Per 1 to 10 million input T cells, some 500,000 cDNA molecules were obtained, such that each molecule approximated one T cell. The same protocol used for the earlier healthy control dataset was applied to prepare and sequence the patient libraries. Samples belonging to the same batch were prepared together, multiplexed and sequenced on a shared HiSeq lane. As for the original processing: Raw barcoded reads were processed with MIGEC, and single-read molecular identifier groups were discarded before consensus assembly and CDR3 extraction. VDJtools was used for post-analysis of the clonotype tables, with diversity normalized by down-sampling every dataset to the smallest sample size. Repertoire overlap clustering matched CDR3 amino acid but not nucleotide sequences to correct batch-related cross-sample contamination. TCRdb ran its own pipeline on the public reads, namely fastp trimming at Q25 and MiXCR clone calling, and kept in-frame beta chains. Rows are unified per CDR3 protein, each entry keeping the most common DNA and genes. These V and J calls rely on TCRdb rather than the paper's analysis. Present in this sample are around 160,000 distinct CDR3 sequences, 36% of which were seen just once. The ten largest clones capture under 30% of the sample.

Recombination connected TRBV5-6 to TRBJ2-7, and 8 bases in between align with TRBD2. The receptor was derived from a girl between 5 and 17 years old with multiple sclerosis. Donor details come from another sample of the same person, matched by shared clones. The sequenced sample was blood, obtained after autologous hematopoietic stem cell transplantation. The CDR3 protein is CASFGSGSLYEQYF. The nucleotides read TGTGCCAGCTTTGGAAGCGGGAGCTTATACGAGCAGTACTTC.